The sequence of this TCR beta chain was determined in a study of Ad26.COV2.S vaccination and SARS-CoV-2 variants. Measured with immunoSEQ multiplex PCR; TCRdb has only the in-frame clones, and not every one. The sample holds approximately 420,000 clones, roughly 90% seen once. The sample's treatment: around 19 received Ad26.COV2.S at low or high dose, single or two shots; 5 received placebo; per-sample allocation not given. Sampling was done on day 63 after the first vaccine or placebo injection. V was cut by 7 bases and J by 1 base, with 16 bases left in between. Germline loops: CDR1 SNHLY, CDR2 FYNNEI. The CDR3 contains 15 residues.

V and J are TRBV2 and TRBJ1-1, with D possibly TRBD1 on 5 matching bases. Sequenced here: peripheral blood, sampled in a trial of Ad26.COV2.S vaccine versus placebo. This sequence was found in a person aged 18-60 years who received the Ad26.COV2.S COVID-19 vaccine or a placebo. The chain's CDR3 is CASNIPTGRNTEAFF. In DNA form, the CDR3 reads TGTGCCAGCAACATACCCACAGGTCGGAACACTGAAGCTTTCTTT.